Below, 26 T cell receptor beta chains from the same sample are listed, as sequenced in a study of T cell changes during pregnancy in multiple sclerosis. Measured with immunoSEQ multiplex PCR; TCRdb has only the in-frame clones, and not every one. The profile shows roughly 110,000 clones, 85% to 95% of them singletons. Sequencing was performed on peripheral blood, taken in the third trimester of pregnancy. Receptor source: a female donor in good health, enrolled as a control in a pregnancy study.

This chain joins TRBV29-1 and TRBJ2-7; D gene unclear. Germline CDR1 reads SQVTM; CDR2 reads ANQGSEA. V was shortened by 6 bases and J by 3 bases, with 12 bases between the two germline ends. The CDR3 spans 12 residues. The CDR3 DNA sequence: TGCAGCGTAGTGGGCAACCGCTACGAGCAGTACTTC. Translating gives CSVVGNRYEQYF.

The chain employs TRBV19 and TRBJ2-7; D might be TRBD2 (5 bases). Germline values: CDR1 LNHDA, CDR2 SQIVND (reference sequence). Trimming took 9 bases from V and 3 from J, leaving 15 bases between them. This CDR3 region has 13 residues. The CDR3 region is CASSRTGSYEQYF. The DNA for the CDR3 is TGTGCCAGCTCCCGGACGGGGAGCTACGAGCAGTACTTC.

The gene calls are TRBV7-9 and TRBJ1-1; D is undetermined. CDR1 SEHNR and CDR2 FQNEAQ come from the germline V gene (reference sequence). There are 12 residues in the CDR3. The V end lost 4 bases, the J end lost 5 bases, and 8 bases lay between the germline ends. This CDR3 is CASSSGGTEAFF. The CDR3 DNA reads TGTGCCAGCAGCTCGGGTGGGACTGAAGCTTTCTTT. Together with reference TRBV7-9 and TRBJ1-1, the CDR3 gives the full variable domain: DTGVSQNPRHKITKRGQNVTFRCDPISEHNRLYWYRQTLGQGPEFLTYFQNEAQLEKSRLLSDRFSAERPKGSFSTLEIQRTEQGDSAMYLCASSSGGTEAFFGQGTRLTVV.

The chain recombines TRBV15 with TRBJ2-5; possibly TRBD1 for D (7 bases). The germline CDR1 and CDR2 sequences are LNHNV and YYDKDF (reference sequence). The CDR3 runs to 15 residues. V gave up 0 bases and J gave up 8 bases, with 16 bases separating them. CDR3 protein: CATSRDRTTGTTQYF. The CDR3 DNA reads TGTGCCACCAGCAGAGATCGTACGACAGGGACTACCCAGTACTTC.

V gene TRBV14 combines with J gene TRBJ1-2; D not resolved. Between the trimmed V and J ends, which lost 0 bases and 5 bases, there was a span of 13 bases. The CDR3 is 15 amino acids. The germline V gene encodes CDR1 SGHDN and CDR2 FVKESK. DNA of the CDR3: TGTGCCAGCAGCCAAGATCCATGGACGGGATATGGCTACACCTTC. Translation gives CASSQDPWTGYGYTF.

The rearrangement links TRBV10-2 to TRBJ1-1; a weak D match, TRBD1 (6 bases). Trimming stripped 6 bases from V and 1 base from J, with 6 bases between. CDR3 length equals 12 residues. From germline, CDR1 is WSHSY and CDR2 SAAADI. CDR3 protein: CASRTGNTEAFF. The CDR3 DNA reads TGCGCCAGCAGGACAGGGAACACTGAAGCTTTCTTT.

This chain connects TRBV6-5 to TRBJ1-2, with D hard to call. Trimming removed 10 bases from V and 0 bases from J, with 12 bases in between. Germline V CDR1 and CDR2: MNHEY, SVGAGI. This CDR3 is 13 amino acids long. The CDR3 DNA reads TGTGCCATCGCAGCGCGATCTAACTATGGCTACACCTTC. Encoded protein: CAIAARSNYGYTF.

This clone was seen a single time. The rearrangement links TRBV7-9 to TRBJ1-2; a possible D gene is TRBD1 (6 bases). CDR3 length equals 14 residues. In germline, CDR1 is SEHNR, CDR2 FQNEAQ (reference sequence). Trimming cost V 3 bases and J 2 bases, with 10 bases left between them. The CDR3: CASSFGTPNYGYTF. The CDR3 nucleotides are TGTGCCAGCAGCTTCGGGACACCCAACTATGGCTACACCTTC.

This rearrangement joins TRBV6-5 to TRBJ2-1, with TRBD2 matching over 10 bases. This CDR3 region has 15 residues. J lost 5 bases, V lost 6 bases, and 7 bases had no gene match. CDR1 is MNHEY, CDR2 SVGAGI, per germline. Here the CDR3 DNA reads TGTGCCAGCAGCAAAAGCGGGGGGGCCAACAATGAGCAGTTCTTC. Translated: CASSKSGGANNEQFF.

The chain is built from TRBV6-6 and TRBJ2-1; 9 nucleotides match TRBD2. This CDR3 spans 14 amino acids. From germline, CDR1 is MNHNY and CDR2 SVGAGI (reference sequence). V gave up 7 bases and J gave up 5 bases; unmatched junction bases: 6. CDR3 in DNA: TGTGCCAGCACCGCGGGGGGGCGAGACAATGAGCAGTTCTTC. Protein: CASTAGGRDNEQFF.

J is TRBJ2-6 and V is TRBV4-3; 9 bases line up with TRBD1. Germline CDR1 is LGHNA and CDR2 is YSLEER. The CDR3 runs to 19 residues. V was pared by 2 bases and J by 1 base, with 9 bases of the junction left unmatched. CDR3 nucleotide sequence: TGCGCCAGCAGCCAATCCTCGACAGGGGGAGGGTCTGGGGCCAACGTCCTGACTTTC. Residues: CASSQSSTGGGSGANVLTF.

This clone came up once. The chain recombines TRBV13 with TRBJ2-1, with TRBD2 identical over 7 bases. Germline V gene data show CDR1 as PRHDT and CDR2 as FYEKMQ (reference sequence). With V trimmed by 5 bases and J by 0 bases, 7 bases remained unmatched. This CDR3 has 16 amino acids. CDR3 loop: CASSHRGGFSYNEQFF. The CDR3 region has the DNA TGTGCCAGCAGCCACCGCGGGGGATTCTCCTACAATGAGCAGTTCTTC.

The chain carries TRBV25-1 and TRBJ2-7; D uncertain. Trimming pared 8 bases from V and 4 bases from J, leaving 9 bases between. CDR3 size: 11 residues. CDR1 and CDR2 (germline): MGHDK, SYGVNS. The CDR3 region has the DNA TGTGCCAGCGCTTGGCGGTACGAGCAGTACTTC. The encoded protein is CASAWRYEQYF.

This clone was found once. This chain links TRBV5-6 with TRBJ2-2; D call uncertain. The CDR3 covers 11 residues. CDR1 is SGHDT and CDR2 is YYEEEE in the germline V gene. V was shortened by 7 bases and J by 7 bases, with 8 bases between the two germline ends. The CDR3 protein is CASRGVGELFF. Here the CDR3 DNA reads TGTGCCAGCCGCGGTGTCGGGGAGCTGTTTTTT.

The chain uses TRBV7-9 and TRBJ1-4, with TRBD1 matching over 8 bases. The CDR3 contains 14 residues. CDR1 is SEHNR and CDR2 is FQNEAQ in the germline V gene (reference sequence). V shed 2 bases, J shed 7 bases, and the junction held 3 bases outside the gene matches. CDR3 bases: TGTGCCAGCAGCTTACAGGGGGCCGGTGAAAAACTGTTTTTT. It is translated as CASSLQGAGEKLFF. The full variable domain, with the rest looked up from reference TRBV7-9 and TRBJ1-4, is DTGVSQNPRHKITKRGQNVTFRCDPISEHNRLYWYRQTLGQGPEFLTYFQNEAQLEKSRLLSDRFSAERPKGSFSTLEIQRTEQGDSAMYLCASSLQGAGEKLFFGSGTQLSVL.

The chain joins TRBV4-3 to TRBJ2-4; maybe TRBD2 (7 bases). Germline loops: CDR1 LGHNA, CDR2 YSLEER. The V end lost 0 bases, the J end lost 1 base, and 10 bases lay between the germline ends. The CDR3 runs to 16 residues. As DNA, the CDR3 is TGCGCCAGCAGCCAAGAGGGGAGGGGGGCCAAAAACATTCAGTACTTC. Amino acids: CASSQEGRGAKNIQYF.

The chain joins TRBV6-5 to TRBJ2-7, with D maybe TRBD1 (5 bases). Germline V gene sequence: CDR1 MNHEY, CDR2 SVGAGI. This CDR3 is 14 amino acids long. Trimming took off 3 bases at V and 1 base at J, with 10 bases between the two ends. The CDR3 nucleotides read TGTGCCAGCAGTTATATGGGGCCTTCCTACGAGCAGTACTTC. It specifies CASSYMGPSYEQYF.

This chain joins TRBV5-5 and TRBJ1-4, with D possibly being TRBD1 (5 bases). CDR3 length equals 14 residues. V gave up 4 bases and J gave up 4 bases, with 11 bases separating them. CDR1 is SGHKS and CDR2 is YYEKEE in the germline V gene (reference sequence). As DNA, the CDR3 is TGTGCCAGCAGCGGGGGGTTTGGTAATGAAAAACTGTTTTTT. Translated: CASSGGFGNEKLFF.

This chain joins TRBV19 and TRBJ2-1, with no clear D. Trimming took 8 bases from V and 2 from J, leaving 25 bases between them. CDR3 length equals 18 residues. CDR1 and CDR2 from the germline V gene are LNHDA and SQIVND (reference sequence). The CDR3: CASSNTPPYARAYNEQFF. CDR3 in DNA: TGTGCCAGTTCTAATACCCCGCCATATGCTAGAGCCTACAATGAGCAGTTCTTC. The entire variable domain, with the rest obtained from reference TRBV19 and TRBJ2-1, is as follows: DGGITQSPKYLFRKEGQNVTLSCEQNLNHDAMYWYRQDPGQGLRLIYYSQIVNDFQKGDIAEGYSVSREKKESFPLTVTSAQKNPTAFYLCASSNTPPYARAYNEQFFGPGTRLTVL.

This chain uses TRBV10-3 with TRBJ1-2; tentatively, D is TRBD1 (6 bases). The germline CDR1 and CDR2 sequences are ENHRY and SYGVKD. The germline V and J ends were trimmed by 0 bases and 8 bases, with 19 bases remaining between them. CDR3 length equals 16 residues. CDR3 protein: CAISESGQSSSQGYTF. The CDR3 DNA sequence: TGTGCCATCAGTGAGTCTGGACAGTCCTCTTCTCAAGGCTACACCTTC.

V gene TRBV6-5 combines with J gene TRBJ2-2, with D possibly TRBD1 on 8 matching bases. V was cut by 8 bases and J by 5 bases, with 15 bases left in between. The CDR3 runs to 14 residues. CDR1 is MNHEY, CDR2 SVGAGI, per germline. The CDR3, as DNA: TGTGCCAGCTACAGGGGGGGGGCAACCGGGGAGCTGTTTTTT. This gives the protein CASYRGGATGELFF.

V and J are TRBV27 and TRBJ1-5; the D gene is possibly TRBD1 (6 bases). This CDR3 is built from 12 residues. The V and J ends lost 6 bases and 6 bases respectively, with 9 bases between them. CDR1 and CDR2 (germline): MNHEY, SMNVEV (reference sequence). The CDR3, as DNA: TGTGCCAGCAGACAGGGTGGTCAGCCCCAGCATTTT. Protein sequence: CASRQGGQPQHF.

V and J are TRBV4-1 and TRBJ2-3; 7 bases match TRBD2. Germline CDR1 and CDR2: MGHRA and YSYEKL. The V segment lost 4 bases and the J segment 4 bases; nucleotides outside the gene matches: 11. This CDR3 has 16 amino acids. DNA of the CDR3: TGCGCCAGCAGCCTCCCACCGCGCGGGGGACCAGATACGCAGTATTTT. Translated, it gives CASSLPPRGGPDTQYF.

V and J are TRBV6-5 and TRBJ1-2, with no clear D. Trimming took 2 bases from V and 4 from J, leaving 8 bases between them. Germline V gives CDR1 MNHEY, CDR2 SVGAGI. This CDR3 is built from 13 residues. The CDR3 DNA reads TGTGCCAGCAGTTACGGGCTGGGCTATGGCTACACCTTC. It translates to CASSYGLGYGYTF.

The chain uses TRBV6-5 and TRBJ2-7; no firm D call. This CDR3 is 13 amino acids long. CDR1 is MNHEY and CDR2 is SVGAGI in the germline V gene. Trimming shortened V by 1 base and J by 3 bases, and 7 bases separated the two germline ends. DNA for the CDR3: TGTGCCAGCAGTTACTTCAGAAACTACGAGCAGTACTTC. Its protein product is CASSYFRNYEQYF.

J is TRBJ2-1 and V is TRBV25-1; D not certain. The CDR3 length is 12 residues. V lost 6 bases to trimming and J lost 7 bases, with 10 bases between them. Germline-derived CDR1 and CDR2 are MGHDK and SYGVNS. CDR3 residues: CASSRVKNEQFF. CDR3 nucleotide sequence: TGTGCCAGCAGCCGGGTGAAGAATGAGCAGTTCTTC.